This TCR beta chain was captured in a study of tumor-infiltrating lymphocytes in primary liver carcinoma. Reverse transcription of 500 to 650 ng total RNA with a constant-region primer produced TCR beta cDNA. Three nested multiplex PCR rounds, a slightly modified ARM-PCR, produced the libraries for TCR beta. The opening two PCR rounds, about 11 cycles each, paired TRBV1-TRBV30 forward primers with a C-beta reverse primer. TCRdb recomputed calls from the multiplex PCR reads with MiXCR, one row per CDR3 protein. The sample includes around 80,000 distinct CDR3 sequences, 72% of them seen just once. Per germline, CDR1 WNHNN and CDR2 SYGVQD (reference sequence). CDR3 length equals 15 residues. The J segment lost 7 bases and the V segment lost 7 bases, leaving 13 bases of the junction unmatched. The source material, 20-30 mg of unsorted bulk tissue, was used to co-extract RNA and DNA. Over 85% viable tumor cells were present in every tumor sample.

The chain carries TRBV10-1 and TRBJ2-3, with 8 bases fitting TRBD2. Sequencing input: liver tumor tissue from sampling region 1. Subset meaning: tumor region T1, superior pole. The TCR was taken from a man in his forties with primary liver carcinoma and hepatitis B virus infection. CDR3 residues: CASNQRERVPNTQYF. CDR3 bases: TGCGCCAGCAATCAGCGGGAGAGGGTTCCGAATACGCAGTATTTT.